This T cell receptor beta chain is drawn from a study of blood T cell repertoires in COVID-19. The wider study: Some COVID-19 samples were acute and others convalescent; all came from the United States, Italy and Spain.

J lost 5 bases, V lost 6 bases, and 12 bases had no gene match. The CDR3 has 15 amino acids. The germline CDR1 and CDR2 sequences are KGHSH and LQKENI. In the original processing: Nucleated cell number was recorded as an estimate derived from reference gene primer amplification. Some clones are missing from TCRdb's copy, which holds only in-frame ones; the method was immunoSEQ multiplex PCR. The D gene and trimming were derived from the DNA, and the V and J assignments and clone size from that table. The data hold roughly 140,000 clones, with more than 65% observed a single time. Source material: peripheral blood. The sequence derives from a woman aged 50 to 60 in a cohort sampled during active or convalescent COVID-19. The chain has TRBV18 and TRBJ2-7, with TRBD1 matching over 8 bases. The CDR3: CASSLPRRGHDEQYF. The CDR3 coding sequence is TGTGCCAGCTCCCTACCGCGCAGGGGGCATGACGAGCAGTACTTC.